This T cell receptor beta chain was sequenced during a study of post-analysis software for immune sequencing data. General study findings and limits: The normalized Chao1 diversity of multiple sclerosis patients was significantly lower than that of controls. Patients showed TRBV5-6, TRBV5-1 and TRBV20-1 among roughly 5 TRBV segments more frequent than in controls.

The library was made from cDNA and included unique molecular identifiers. TCRdb fed the PCR reads into MiXCR, producing one record per CDR3 protein. The table records hundreds of thousands of distinct CDR3 sequences, 25% to 30% of them present only once. In regard to this clonotype: No antigen is known for it.

The CDR3 has 14 amino acids. CDR1 SGHTS and CDR2 YDEGEE come from the germline V gene. The clonotype was recovered from a girl between 5 and 17 years old with multiple sclerosis. This chain joins TRBV5-8 and TRBJ2-1; D remains unclear. The J call may be in error: the DNA end matches TRBJ2-7 better. Sequenced input: blood. The CDR3 region has the DNA TGTGCCAGCAGCTCGGCCCGACCTTACAATGAGCAGTACTTC. Residues: CASSSARPYNEQYF.